The 8 T cell receptor beta chains below were found in one sample sequenced in a study of T cells in Graves' hyperthyroidism and ophthalmopathy. TCR beta CDR3 sequences were amplified from RNA transcripts. RT-PCR in the first round (using the HTBI primer set) targeted the TCR CDR3. TCRdb redid the calling of the multiplex PCR reads with MiXCR, one entry per CDR3 protein. Of over 700,000 distinct CDR3 sequences in the sample, 35% to 40% were seen once. The sequenced sample was blood. The receptors stem from a man between 18 and 29 years old with Graves' hyperthyroidism.

This clonotype was recorded many times. V usage is TRBV2 and J usage is TRBJ1-5; the match to TRBD1 covers 7 bases. The ends lost 10 bases at V and 3 bases at J; junction bases unmatched: 9. CDR1 is SNHLY, CDR2 FYNNEI, per germline. The length of the CDR3 is 14 residues. This CDR3 is CANHSGTDNQPQHF. The CDR3 DNA reads as TGTGCCAACCATTCCGGGACAGACAATCAGCCCCAGCATTTT.

The table lists this clonotype with many counts. The chain carries TRBV9 and TRBJ2-7, with no clear D. The CDR3 runs to 13 residues. The ends were cut back, 3 bases at V and 2 bases at J, with 9 bases in the middle. Germline values: CDR1 SGDLS, CDR2 YYNGEE. The chain's CDR3 is CASSGPPTYEQYF. The CDR3 DNA reads TGTGCCAGCAGCGGTCCACCAACCTACGAGCAGTACTTC.

The chain combines TRBV7-6 with TRBJ1-3; no reliable D call. V was clipped by 0 bases and J by 0 bases, with 9 bases between them. This CDR3 is built from 16 residues. Germline V gene sequence: CDR1 SGHVS, CDR2 FNYEAQ. CDR3 DNA sequence: TGTGCCAGCAGCTTAGCCAGAACCTCCTCTGGAAACACCATATATTTT. Protein sequence: CASSLARTSSGNTIYF.

This clonotype was observed a few times. The CDR3 DNA is TGTGCCAGCAGTGAAGAAGGGGGCTGGGAGACCCAGTACTTC. Translated: CASSEEGGWETQYF. The genes are TRBV6-6 and TRBJ2-5, with 7 positions matching TRBD1. With 5 bases clipped from V and 5 bases from J, the junction kept 8 bases outside the gene matches. The CDR3 has 14 amino acids. Per germline, CDR1 MNHNY and CDR2 SVGAGI (reference sequence).

The chain combines TRBV7-2 with TRBJ1-1, with 7 positions matching TRBD1. Germline loops: CDR1 SGHTA, CDR2 FQGNSA. With 1 base clipped from V and 10 bases from J, the junction kept 6 bases outside the gene matches. The CDR3 is 13 amino acids. CDR3 DNA: TGTGCCAGCAGCTTAGATCTAAGGGACAGAGCTTTCTTT. Its translation: CASSLDLRDRAFF.

This clonotype was seen many times. J is TRBJ1-3 and V is TRBV7-2; possibly TRBD1 for D (6 bases). The germline gives CDR1 SGHTA, CDR2 FQGNSA. CDR3 size: 16 residues. V lost 1 base and J 0 bases, leaving 10 bases between the germline ends. The CDR3 loop is CASSLGGHRSGNTIYF. Written as DNA, the CDR3 is TGTGCCAGCAGCTTAGGGGGACATCGCTCTGGAAACACCATATATTTT. The whole variable domain, remainder taken from reference TRBV7-2 and TRBJ1-3, is GAGVSQSPSNKVTEKGKDVELRCDPISGHTALYWYRQSLGQGLEFLIYFQGNSAPDKSGLPSDRFSAERTGGSVSTLTIQRTQQEDSAVYLCASSLGGHRSGNTIYFGEGSWLTVV.

The chain's CDR3 is CASSQEYRGRGAFF. For the CDR3, the DNA is TGCGCCAGCAGCCAAGAGTACAGGGGGCGAGGAGCTTTCTTT. This chain links TRBV4-3 with TRBJ1-1; TRBD1 matches 9 bases. The CDR3 is 14 amino acids. V shed 0 bases and J 10 bases; nucleotides not matched to a gene: 6. From germline, CDR1 is LGHNA and CDR2 YSLEER.

The rearrangement links TRBV14 to TRBJ1-1; D gene ambiguous. V dropped 0 bases and J dropped 0 bases, with 8 bases sitting between them. Germline V gene sequence: CDR1 SGHDN, CDR2 FVKESK. The CDR3 runs to 15 residues. The CDR3 spells CASSQDPTMNTEAFF. In DNA form, the CDR3 reads TGTGCCAGCAGCCAAGATCCTACCATGAACACTGAAGCTTTCTTT.